Sequencing of this TCR beta chain was carried out in a study of shared clonotypes between healthy human individuals. Memory CD4+ cells were the fraction left after CD45RA+ naive selection. Trimming took 0 bases from V and 4 from J, leaving 22 bases between them. This CDR3 region has 18 residues. The germline gives CDR1 MGHRA, CDR2 YSYEKL. Original processing methods: ImmunoSEQ output held junction-only sequences without quality scores, so filtering differed. Some clones are missing from TCRdb's copy, which holds only in-frame ones; the method was immunoSEQ multiplex PCR. The DNA gave D and trimming, while V, J and clone size come from that table. The sample lists roughly 700,000 clones, less than 85% occurring once.

The V gene is TRBV4-1, the J gene TRBJ2-7; D is perhaps TRBD1 or TRBD2 (6 bases each). The sample consisted of memory CD4+ T cells sorted from blood. The sample's subset: CD45RA-negative fraction. This TCR derives from a woman aged 25 to 45 in good health. CDR3: CASSQDFLVRGEGYEQYF. The CDR3 coding sequence is TGCGCCAGCAGCCAAGATTTTCTGGTAAGGGGGGAAGGTTACGAGCAGTACTTC.